The entry that follows covers one T cell receptor beta chain sequence. The entry originates in a study of OX40 agonist ivuxolimab in advanced cancers. This CDR3 contains 14 residues. Trimming shortened V by 4 bases and J by 5 bases, and 15 bases separated the two germline ends. The germline gives CDR1 SGHRS, CDR2 YFSETQ. TCRdb's copy holds only in-frame clones and misses some; the assay was immunoSEQ multiplex PCR. The data contain tens of thousands of clones, more than 70% of them singletons. The investigators sampled blood at baseline, at cycle 4 day 1, and at cycle 7 day 1. This receptor was taken from an adult with an advanced solid tumor such as melanoma, head and neck, liver or kidney cancer. The V call is TRBV5-1, the J call TRBJ2-5; the D gene is possibly TRBD2 (6 bases). Specimen: CD4+ or CD8+ T cells sorted from blood, collected in a trial of the OX40 agonist ivuxolimab. CDR3 nucleotide sequence: TGCGCCAGCAGCGAGCAGGGAGGTTGGGAGACCCAGTACTTC. This gives the protein CASSEQGGWETQYF.